In this sample, the clone carrying this T cell receptor (beta chain) turned up a few times. Its antigen is unidentified. This specimen comes from a study of beta chain features in type 1 diabetes. Notes on the study in general: Significant though moderate, a shortening of TCRB CDR3s appeared in all four CD4+ subsets of Type 1 diabetes patients.

Expressed TCRB transcripts were sequenced because the isolated RNA had all been reverse transcribed beforehand. The protocol was immunoSEQ multiplex PCR, while the TCRdb copy is restricted to in-frame clones and leaves out a portion. The sample shows a few hundred thousand clones, roughly 9.8% of them seen only once. The ends lost 3 bases at V and 2 bases at J; junction bases unmatched: 9. Germline values: CDR1 MNHEY, CDR2 SMNVEV (reference sequence). The CDR3 loop spans 16 amino acids. The receptor comes from a man aged 25 to 45 with type 1 diabetes. Sequences were obtained from central memory CD4+ T cells from blood. The chain combines TRBV27 with TRBJ2-5, with TRBD2 matching 7 bases. The DNA of the CDR3 is TGTGCCAGCAGTTTCACGACTAGCCTCTTTCAAGAGACCCAGTACTTC. Translation: CASSFTTSLFQETQYF.